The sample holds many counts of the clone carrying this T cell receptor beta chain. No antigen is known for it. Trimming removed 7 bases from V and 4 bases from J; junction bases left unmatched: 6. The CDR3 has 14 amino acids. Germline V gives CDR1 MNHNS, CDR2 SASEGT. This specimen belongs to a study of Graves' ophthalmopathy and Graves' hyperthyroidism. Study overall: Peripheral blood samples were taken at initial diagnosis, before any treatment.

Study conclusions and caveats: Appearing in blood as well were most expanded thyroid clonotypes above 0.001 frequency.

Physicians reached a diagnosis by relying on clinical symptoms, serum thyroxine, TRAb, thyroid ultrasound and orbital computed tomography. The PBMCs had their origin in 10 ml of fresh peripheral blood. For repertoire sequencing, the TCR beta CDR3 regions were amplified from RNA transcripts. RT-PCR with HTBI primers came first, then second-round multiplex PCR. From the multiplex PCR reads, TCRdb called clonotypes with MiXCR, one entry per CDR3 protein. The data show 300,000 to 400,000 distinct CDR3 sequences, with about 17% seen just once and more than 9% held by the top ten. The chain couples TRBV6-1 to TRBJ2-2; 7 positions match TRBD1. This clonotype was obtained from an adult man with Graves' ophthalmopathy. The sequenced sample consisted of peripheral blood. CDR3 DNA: TGTGCCAGCACCAGACAGGGATTCACCGGGGAGCTGTTTTTT. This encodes CASTRQGFTGELFF.